Described below is a single T cell receptor (beta chain) sequence and its context. The sample is drawn from a study of shared clonotypes between healthy human individuals. V trimming: 6 bases; J trimming: 3 bases; junction bases outside the gene matches: 5. CDR3 size: 14 residues. In germline, CDR1 is SGHAT, CDR2 FQNNGV. Assay: immunoSEQ multiplex PCR; the TCRdb copy retains only in-frame clones and omits some. The sample shows some 470,000 clones, around 78% of them seen only once. Material: PBMCs. The sequence was obtained from a woman between 40 and 50 years old in good health. Some clones in this sample may be carry-over from other donors' samples. The chain has TRBV11-2 and TRBJ1-1, with 9 bases fitting TRBD1. For the CDR3, the DNA is TGTGCCAGCAGTTTCGACAGGGGGGACACTGAAGCTTTCTTT. Its protein is CASSFDRGDTEAFF.